A single sample is the source of the 2 T cell receptor beta chains below, sequenced in a study of T cell responses to AZD1222 COVID-19 vaccine. Here immunoSEQ multiplex PCR was the method, and the copy in TCRdb shows in-frame clones only, minus some. The table includes tens of thousands of clones, roughly 82% detected once. This specimen was peripheral blood, taken on day 0 of AZD1222 vaccination. Receptors were obtained from an adult in good health.

This sequence joins TRBV24-1 and TRBJ2-5, with 9 nucleotides matching TRBD2. From germline, CDR1 is KGHDR and CDR2 SFDVKD. V dropped 5 bases and J dropped 2; count of bases not matched to a gene: 5. This CDR3 spans 15 amino acids. The CDR3 coding sequence is TGTGCCACCAGTGCCGGTCTAGCGGGACAAGAGACCCAGTACTTC. It specifies CATSAGLAGQETQYF.

V gene TRBV5-6 combines with J gene TRBJ1-5, with D possibly being TRBD1 (5 bases). The germline V gene has CDR1 SGHDT and CDR2 YYEEEE. The CDR3 loop spans 13 amino acids. V dropped 4 bases and J dropped 5 bases, with 10 bases sitting between them. CDR3 loop: CASSMGTDQPQHF. In DNA form, the CDR3 reads TGTGCCAGCAGCATGGGGACCGATCAGCCCCAGCATTTT.